This T cell receptor (beta chain) comes out of a study of beta chain features in type 1 diabetes (dated 2018 in TCRdb). About the study as a whole: No differences in mean age, gender distribution, total cell number or subset yield were found between patients and healthy donors. Across all samples, 107,917,701 sorted cells were examined, and cell number per subset correlated strongly with RNA yield. The study compared TCRB repertoires of sorted circulating CD4+ T cell subsets between recently diagnosed type 1 diabetes patients and matched healthy donors. Naive and central memory subsets were obtained from all 30 or so donors, but regulatory and stem cell-like memory subsets were isolated from only 8 patients and roughly 8 healthy donors.

Summary of the overall study and its limitations: PCR might favor shorter templates, but patient and control samples were amplified and corrected together, so any skew would affect both groups equally. Because cDNA rather than genomic DNA was sequenced, highly expressing activated cells could have been over-represented, although no difference in activation and CD3 levels was found between groups. Because small numbers of individuals were included in the HLA sub-analyses, any influence of HLA type on TCRB rearrangement was left unresolved. A moderate but significant shortening of TCRB CDR3 length was observed in type 1 diabetes patients in all four CD4+ subsets. Naive, central memory and regulatory TCRB repertoires appeared to be more similar among patients than among healthy donors. Patients with type 1 diabetes made fewer insertions and deleted more nucleotides at VDJ recombination sites, implying thymic rearrangement abnormalities.

The entire isolated RNA was reverse transcribed using the High Capacity cDNA Reverse Transcription Kit, and thus expressed TCRB transcripts were sequenced. Deep immunoSEQ sequencing was performed on naive, central memory and regulatory T cell samples, with an average of about 4 million total reads per sample. After sorted cells were lysed in RLT buffer, RNA was extracted with DNase-treated RNeasy Micro or Mini kits, with the choice depending on cell number. Each cell subset was processed separately to prevent cross-contamination, with patient and healthy donor samples processed together. TCRB sequences were amplified from cDNA with the immunoSEQ multiplex PCR, producing 87-bp fragments spanning the CDR3 region. Amplicons were sequenced on the Illumina HiSeq platform. The original pipeline was this. PCR bias was corrected computationally using synthetic template baselines, and reads within Hamming distance 2 were collapsed, with unmergeable singletons discarded. By aligning reads against IMGT, V, D and J genes, CDR3 length, and insertions or deletions at six rearrangement sites were assigned. Within each subset, clonotype counts were normalized to sorted cell number, and only after that were true diversity and Gini coefficients computed with the tcR R package. Repertoire sharing was quantified using the overlap coefficient calculated on TCRB nucleotide sequences. In its TCRdb copy, this immuneACCESS table keeps in-frame sequences only and misses some clones. Where compared with another copy, unresolved V genes explain less than half of these, and the others have no known cause. V and J calls and clone size follow that table, whereas D and trimming were derived from the DNA. This sample is represented by under 200,000 clones; 7.5% to 9.5% of them were singletons. Approximately 0.56% of the sample comes from the top ten.

From each donor, a single peripheral blood sample of about 120 mL on average was drawn into heparinised tubes. A BD FACSAria II and a panel including CD45RO, CCR7, CD25, CD127, CD95 and CD27 were used to sort naive, central memory, regulatory and stem cell-like memory CD4+ T cells. Every sorted population had a purity above 95%. PBMCs were isolated right away by Lymphoprep density gradient centrifugation and were stained directly, without culture. Samples were stained and sorted in pairs, with one healthy donor and one patient per experiment, so that batch effects were minimized. As concerns this clone: The specificity of this receptor is unknown. No qualities accompany the bases; no much larger clone lies one base away.

The clonotype comes from a woman under 30 with type 1 diabetes. The sequenced material came from central memory CD4+ T cells from blood.

The CDR3 corresponds to CASSQTRADTQYF. The nucleotide sequence reads TGTGCCAGCAGTCAAACTAGGGCAGATACGCAGTATTTT. The chain joins TRBV6-5 to TRBJ2-3; TRBD2 might be the D gene, on 5 matching bases. Looking up the germline V gene yields CDR1 MNHEY and CDR2 SVGAGI. The CDR3 sequence holds 13 residues, the cysteine and phenylalanine included. This entry keeps only the CDR3 DNA: 39 bases, framed from base 1. The junction carries 10 bases between V and J, which are trimmed by 5 bases and 4 bases respectively.